A single T cell receptor (beta chain) is shown here with its context. The antigen is not known. These data come from a study of T cells in Graves' hyperthyroidism and ophthalmopathy. Disease duration was under 3 months in the ophthalmopathy patients, who also had a Clinical Activity Score of at least 3 and a NOSPECS grade of at least 4. Over 9 ml of fresh peripheral blood supplied the PBMCs. Points from the study as a whole: By a 13 V-J model, ophthalmopathy was set apart from stable hyperthyroidism. The model anticipated ophthalmopathy a median approximately 6.6 months pre-onset.

Amplification yielded TCR beta CDR3 regions, with RNA transcripts as the source. HTBI primers were used for first-round RT-PCR of the TCR CDR3. TCRdb recomputed calls from the multiplex PCR reads with MiXCR, one row per CDR3 protein. The repertoire holds roughly 500,000 distinct CDR3 sequences, with about 22% as singletons. The CDR3 length is 16 residues. Trimming removed 3 bases from V and 1 base from J; junction bases left unmatched: 6. In germline, CDR1 is KGHSH, CDR2 LQKENI. Sample: blood. This receptor was identified in a woman aged 70-85 years with Graves' ophthalmopathy. The chain is built from TRBV18 and TRBJ1-1, with TRBD1 matching 9 bases. The CDR3 DNA reads TGTGCCAGCTCACCCCGGACAGGGGACAAGAACACTGAAGCTTTCTTT. Amino acids: CASSPRTGDKNTEAFF.